These 4 T cell receptor beta chains originate from one sample sequenced in a study of T-cell memory formation after mild COVID-19. MiXCR, applied by TCRdb to the 5' RACE reads, yields one record per CDR3 protein. This table has fewer than 250,000 distinct CDR3 sequences, 15% appearing once. Sequencing input: PBMCs or a T cell subset sorted from them (not recorded which). The source is an adult woman who had mild COVID-19 (a few samples of this study predate the infection). Cell type and time point are not known.

This clonotype was observed a few times. The chain is built from TRBV5-4 and TRBJ2-3; 10 positions agree with TRBD2. There are 16 residues in the CDR3. In germline, CDR1 is SGHNT, CDR2 YYREEE (reference sequence). V was clipped by 4 bases and J by 5 bases; unmatched bases: 10. CDR3 protein: CASSPNSGGRGDTQYF. The CDR3 DNA follows: TGTGCCAGCAGCCCTAATAGCGGGGGGCGTGGAGATACGCAGTATTTT.

This clonotype occurred a few times. The chain carries TRBV20-1 and TRBJ1-1, with D possibly being TRBD1 (5 bases). The CDR3 length is 12 residues. Per germline, CDR1 DFQATT and CDR2 SNEGSKA (reference sequence). V dropped 4 bases and J dropped 4 bases, with 10 bases sitting between them. This chain's CDR3 is CSATKGTTEAFF. The CDR3 DNA sequence: TGCAGTGCTACCAAAGGGACCACTGAAGCTTTCTTT.

This clonotype was seen a few times. The rearrangement uses TRBV20-1 and TRBJ2-1; TRBD1 might be the D (6 bases). Per the germline V gene, CDR1 is DFQATT and CDR2 is SNEGSKA (reference sequence). V lost 0 bases to trimming and J lost 9 bases, with 9 bases between them. CDR3 length equals 12 residues. The DNA of the CDR3 is TGCAGTGCTAGAGAGCTAGGGGGTGAGCAGTTCTTC. Its protein product is CSARELGGEQFF.

This clonotype has just a few counts. This CDR3 is CASSTSGINNEQFF. CDR3 coding DNA: TGTGCCAGCAGTACTAGCGGGATCAACAATGAGCAGTTCTTC. This chain connects TRBV2 to TRBJ2-1; 10 bases map to TRBD2. V lost 5 bases, J lost 5 bases, and 3 bases stayed unmatched. The CDR3 consists of 14 residues. In germline, CDR1 is SNHLY, CDR2 FYNNEI.